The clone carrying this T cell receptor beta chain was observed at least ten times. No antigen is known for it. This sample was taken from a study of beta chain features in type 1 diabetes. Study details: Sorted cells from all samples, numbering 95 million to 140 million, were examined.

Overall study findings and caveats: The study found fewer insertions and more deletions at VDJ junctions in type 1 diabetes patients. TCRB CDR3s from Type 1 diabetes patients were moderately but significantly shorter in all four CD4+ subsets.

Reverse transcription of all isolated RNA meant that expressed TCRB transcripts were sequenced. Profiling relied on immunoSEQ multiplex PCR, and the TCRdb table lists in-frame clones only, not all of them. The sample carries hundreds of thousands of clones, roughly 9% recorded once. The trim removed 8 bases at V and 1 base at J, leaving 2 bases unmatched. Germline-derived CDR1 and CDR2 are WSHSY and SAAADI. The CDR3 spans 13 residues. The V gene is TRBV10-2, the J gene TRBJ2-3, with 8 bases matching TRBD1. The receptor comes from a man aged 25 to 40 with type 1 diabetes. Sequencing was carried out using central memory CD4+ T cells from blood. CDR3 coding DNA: TGCGCCAGCGCGGGACAGGGCACAGATACGCAGTATTTT. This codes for CASAGQGTDTQYF.